The 18 T cell receptor beta chains reported below all come from one sample, sequenced in a study of blood T cell repertoires in COVID-19 (dated by TCRdb to the early 2020s). The method was the immunoSEQ multiplex PCR assay. TCRdb mirrors the immuneACCESS table, restricted to in-frame sequences. Some clones are absent from its copies; in checked studies, under half trace to an unresolved V gene, and the reason for the others is unknown. This sample has 180,000 or so clones in its table, and roughly 84% of those were observed once. The ten largest clones take up 10% to 15% of the sample. Sequenced material: PBMCs or T cells enriched from blood (not recorded which). The receptors shown here come from a woman in her sixties or seventies who had recovered from COVID-19.

This chain uses TRBV5-1 with TRBJ1-1; D is perhaps TRBD1 (5 bases). The CDR3 consists of 13 residues. The germline V gene encodes CDR1 SGHRS and CDR2 YFSETQ. V lost 3 bases to trimming and J lost 8 bases, with 14 bases between them. DNA of the CDR3: TGCGCCAGCAGCTCGACCTTACAGGAGGAAGCTTTCTTT. It translates to CASSSTLQEEAFF.

The chain joins TRBV2 to TRBJ2-7, with TRBD2 matching over 7 bases. This CDR3 comprises 14 residues. The trim removed 7 bases at V and 2 bases at J, leaving 8 bases unmatched. Germline V lookup: CDR1 SNHLY, CDR2 FYNNEI. CDR3 nucleotide sequence: TGTGCCAGCACCCTGGGACTATACGCCTACGAGCAGTACTTC. Residues: CASTLGLYAYEQYF.

Worth noting for this clone: This CDR3 is also generated by other DNA sequences in the sample. V gene TRBV3-1 (or the pseudogene TRBV3-2) combines with J gene TRBJ1-6; unclear D gene. The CDR3 totals 14 residues. V shed 0 bases and J shed 7 bases, with 7 bases lying between them. Germline V gene sequence: CDR1 LGHDT, CDR2 YNNKEL (reference sequence). CDR3: CASSQDRANSPLHF. The DNA for the CDR3 is TGTGCCAGCAGCCAAGATCGAGCGAATTCACCCCTCCACTTT.

This clone was seen only a few times. This chain uses TRBV14 with TRBJ1-6; D is possibly TRBD1 (6 bases). Trimming pared 1 base from V and 9 bases from J, leaving 19 bases between. CDR3 length equals 17 residues. Per the germline V gene, CDR1 is SGHDN and CDR2 is FVKESK. This CDR3 is CASSQVSGGQIISPLHF. The CDR3 DNA reads as TGTGCCAGCAGCCAAGTTTCTGGGGGACAAATCATTTCACCCCTCCACTTT.

The chain combines TRBV9 with TRBJ1-6, with 10 positions matching TRBD1. Germline trimming cut 2 bases from V and 9 bases from J; bases unmatched to any gene: 2. Germline assignment: CDR1 SGDLS and CDR2 YYNGEE. The CDR3 covers 14 residues. The CDR3 region has the DNA TGTGCCAGCAGCGTTGGACAGGGGGTTTCACCCCTCCACTTT. Translated: CASSVGQGVSPLHF.

V is TRBV6-1 and J is TRBJ2-1; 7 nucleotides match TRBD1. This CDR3 is built from 15 residues. CDR1 is MNHNS and CDR2 is SASEGT in the germline V gene. V trimming: 3 bases; J trimming: 4 bases; junction bases outside the gene matches: 6. The CDR3 DNA follows: TGTGCCAGCAGTGAGAGGACAGGCCTTTACAATGAGCAGTTCTTC. Its translation: CASSERTGLYNEQFF.

The rearrangement joins TRBV6-5 to TRBJ2-7; 10 nucleotides line up with TRBD2. The junction had 6 bases not matched to a gene; V was cut back by 7 bases and J by 3 bases. The CDR3 runs 14 residues. Per germline, CDR1 MNHEY and CDR2 SVGAGI. The CDR3: CASTAGTSVYEQYF. The CDR3 bases are TGTGCCAGCACGGCCGGGACTAGCGTCTACGAGCAGTACTTC.

A few counts support this clone. The same CDR3 is also encoded by other DNA sequences in this sample. The chain couples TRBV6-5 to TRBJ1-1, with a possible D match to TRBD1 (5 bases). V lost 2 bases and J lost 2, with 9 bases in between. From germline, CDR1 is MNHEY and CDR2 SVGAGI. This CDR3 is 14 amino acids long. CDR3 protein: CASSYLQGNTEAFF. The DNA of the CDR3 is TGTGCCAGCAGTTACCTCCAGGGTAACACTGAAGCTTTCTTT.

The chain employs TRBV3-1 (or the pseudogene TRBV3-2) and TRBJ1-1, with D maybe TRBD1 (6 bases). The CDR3 is 13 amino acids. The V end lost 1 base, the J end lost 11 bases, and 14 bases lay between the germline ends. Germline values: CDR1 LGHDT, CDR2 YNNKEL (reference sequence). The CDR3: CASSQAPTGSAFF. CDR3 nucleotides: TGTGCCAGCAGCCAAGCTCCTACAGGGTCTGCTTTCTTT.

Notes on this clone: A junction boundary mismatches the germline segment, possibly from a read error. This chain uses TRBV14 with TRBJ2-5, with 7 bases fitting TRBD1. The CDR3 totals 14 residues. Germline values: CDR1 SGHDN, CDR2 FVKESK. CDR3 DNA sequence: TGTACCAGCAGCCCCAGAAGGGGGCGAGAGACCCAGTACTTC. The encoded protein is CTSSPRRGRETQYF.

This sequence joins TRBV5-1 and TRBJ2-7; TRBD1 might be the D (5 bases). V shed 5 bases and J shed 4 bases, with 19 bases lying between them. The CDR3 runs 15 residues. Germline V lookup: CDR1 SGHRS, CDR2 YFSETQ. The CDR3 nucleotides read TGCGCCAGCAGATATGGACCAGGGAATTCTTACGAGCAGTACTTC. As protein: CASRYGPGNSYEQYF.

The CDR3 spells CASRGQMNTEAFF. CDR3 bases: TGTGCCAGCCGAGGACAGATGAACACTGAAGCTTTCTTT. V is TRBV27 and J is TRBJ1-1; tentatively, D is TRBD1 (6 bases). The CDR3 covers 13 residues. V was shortened by 8 bases and J by 0 bases, with 10 bases between the two germline ends. Germline V gene sequence: CDR1 MNHEY, CDR2 SMNVEV (reference sequence).

The rearrangement joins TRBV5-6 to TRBJ1-2; a weak D match, TRBD1 (5 bases). The CDR3 has 14 amino acids. Germline V CDR1 and CDR2: SGHDT, YYEEEE. V lost 4 bases and J 3 bases, leaving 13 bases between the germline ends. CDR3 DNA sequence: TGTGCCAGCAGCCTATCCAGGGCCCACTATGGCTACACCTTC. Protein product: CASSLSRAHYGYTF.

The gene calls are TRBV24-1 and TRBJ2-1; D perhaps matches TRBD1 (6 bases). Between the trimmed V and J ends, which lost 9 bases and 6 bases, there was a span of 8 bases. The CDR3 length is 11 residues. Per germline, CDR1 KGHDR and CDR2 SFDVKD. The CDR3 bases are TGTGCCACCGGACAGCTCAATGAGCAGTTCTTC. Its translation: CATGQLNEQFF.

This chain links TRBV7-9 with TRBJ1-1; unclear D gene. The CDR3 contains 14 residues. The V gene's germline CDR1 is SEHNR and CDR2 FQNEAQ (reference sequence). Between the trimmed V and J ends, which lost 2 bases and 6 bases, there was a span of 13 bases. The CDR3 nucleotides are TGTGCCAGCAGCTTAACCGAGGGAGCACCTGAAGCTTTCTTT. It is translated as CASSLTEGAPEAFF.

This chain connects TRBV18 to TRBJ2-3, with 7 nucleotides matching TRBD1. From germline, CDR1 is KGHSH and CDR2 LQKENI. The V segment lost 6 bases and the J segment 4 bases; nucleotides outside the gene matches: 10. CDR3 length: 15 residues. CDR3 DNA sequence: TGTGCCAGCTCCCCGAACAGGGGTGGGGCAGATACGCAGTATTTT. This codes for CASSPNRGGADTQYF.

V gene TRBV2 combines with J gene TRBJ2-5; 7 bases are a match to TRBD2. CDR3 length: 14 amino acids. With V trimmed by 5 bases and J by 3 bases, 6 bases remained unmatched. Germline values: CDR1 SNHLY, CDR2 FYNNEI. CDR3 loop: CASSRGLGEETQYF. Written as DNA, the CDR3 is TGTGCCAGCAGTAGAGGACTAGGGGAAGAGACCCAGTACTTC.

The chain combines TRBV10-1 with TRBJ2-1; the D gene is possibly TRBD2 (6 bases). The V end lost 11 bases, the J end lost 2 bases, and 28 bases lay between the germline ends. CDR1 is WNHNN, CDR2 SYGVQD, per germline (reference sequence). This CDR3 spans 18 amino acids. The CDR3 region has the DNA TGCGCCGTTCCGCGGTCCGGATATAGCGGCAACACCTACAATGAGCAGTTCTTC. As protein: CAVPRSGYSGNTYNEQFF.